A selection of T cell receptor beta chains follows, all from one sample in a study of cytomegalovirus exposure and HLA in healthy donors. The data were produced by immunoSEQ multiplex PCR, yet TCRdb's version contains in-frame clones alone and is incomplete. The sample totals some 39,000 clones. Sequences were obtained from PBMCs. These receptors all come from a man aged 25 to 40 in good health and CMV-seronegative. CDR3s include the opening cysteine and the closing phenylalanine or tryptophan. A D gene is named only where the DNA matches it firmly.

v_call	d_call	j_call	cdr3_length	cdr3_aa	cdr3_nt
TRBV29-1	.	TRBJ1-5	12	CSARGTGQPQHF	TGCAGCGCCCGGGGTACCGGTCAGCCCCAGCATTTT
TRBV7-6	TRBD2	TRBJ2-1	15	CASSLSGGASNEQFF	TGTGCCAGCAGCTTATCGGGGGGGGCCAGTAATGAGCAGTTCTTC
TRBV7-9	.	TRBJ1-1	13	CASSLEGGVEAFF	TGTGCCAGCAGCTTAGAAGGGGGAGTTGAAGCTTTCTTT
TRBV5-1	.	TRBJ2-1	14	CASSTSGSYNEQFF	TGCGCCAGCAGCACCAGCGGAAGCTACAATGAGCAGTTCTTC
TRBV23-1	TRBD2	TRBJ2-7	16	CASRDIQGLAGNEQYF	TGCGCCAGCCGGGACATACAAGGACTAGCGGGAAACGAGCAGTACTTC
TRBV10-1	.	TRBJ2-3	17	CASSDPTRLTSTDTQYF	TGCGCCAGCAGTGACCCAACAAGACTGACTAGCACAGATACGCAGTATTTT
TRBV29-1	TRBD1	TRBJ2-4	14	CSVAGTGFKNIQYF	TGCAGCGTTGCCGGGACAGGGTTCAAAAACATTCAGTACTTC
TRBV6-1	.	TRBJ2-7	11	CASSRGYEQYF	TGTGCCAGCAGTAGGGGGTACGAGCAGTACTTC
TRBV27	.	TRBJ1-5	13	CASRRGGNQPQHF	TGTGCCAGCCGGAGGGGTGGCAATCAGCCCCAGCATTTT
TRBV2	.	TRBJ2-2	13	CASSAAVTGELFF	TGTGCCAGCAGTGCGGCGGTGACCGGGGAGCTGTTTTTT
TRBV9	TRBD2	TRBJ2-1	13	CASSGPSGGSLFF	TGTGCCAGCAGCGGACCCAGCGGGGGTTCCTTGTTCTTC
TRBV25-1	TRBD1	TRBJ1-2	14	CASSVGQGGYGYTF	TGTGCCAGCAGTGTAGGACAGGGCGGCTATGGCTACACCTTC
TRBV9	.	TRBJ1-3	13	CASSEGLRNTIYF	TGTGCCAGCAGCGAGGGGCTTCGAAACACCATATATTTT
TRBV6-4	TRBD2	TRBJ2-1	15	CASSNGTSGDNEQFF	TGTGCCAGCAGCAACGGGACTAGCGGCGACAATGAGCAGTTCTTC
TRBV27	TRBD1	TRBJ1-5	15	CASSLKQGLNQHQHF	TGTGCCAGCAGCTTAAAACAGGGGTTGAATCAGCACCAGCATTTT
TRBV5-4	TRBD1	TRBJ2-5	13	CAARGQGGETQYF	TGTGCCGCAAGGGGACAGGGGGGGGAGACCCAGTACTTC
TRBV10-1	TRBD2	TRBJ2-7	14	CASNGTSGAYEQYF	TGCGCCAGCAATGGGACTAGCGGAGCCTACGAGCAGTACTTC
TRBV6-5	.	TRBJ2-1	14	CASSYTASVVEQFF	TGTGCCAGCAGTTACACCGCTAGCGTGGTTGAGCAGTTCTTC
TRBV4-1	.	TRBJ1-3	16	CASSRMGPGSGNTIYF	TGCGCCAGCAGCCGCATGGGGCCTGGTTCTGGAAACACCATATATTTT
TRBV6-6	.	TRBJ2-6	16	CASSYPQGSGANVLTF	TGTGCCAGCAGTTACCCGCAGGGGTCTGGGGCCAACGTCCTGACTTTC
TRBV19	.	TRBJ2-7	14	CASSISSVPNEQYF	TGTGCCAGTAGTATAAGCAGCGTCCCCAACGAGCAGTACTTC
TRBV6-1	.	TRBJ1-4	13	CASSSTGEEKLFF	TGTGCCAGCAGTTCTACCGGGGAGGAAAAACTGTTTTTT
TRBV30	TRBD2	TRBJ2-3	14	CAWSRLAGADKQYF	TGTGCCTGGAGTCGGCTAGCGGGAGCAGATAAGCAGTATTTT
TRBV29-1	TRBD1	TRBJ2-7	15	CSVEDRVRGLYEQYF	TGCAGCGTTGAAGATCGTGTCAGGGGGCTGTACGAGCAGTACTTC
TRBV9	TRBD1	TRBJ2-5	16	CASSTSGTGWQETQYF	TGTGCCAGCAGCACCTCCGGGACAGGGTGGCAAGAGACCCAGTACTTC
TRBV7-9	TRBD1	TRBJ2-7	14	CASSYGTGAYEQYF	TGTGCCAGCAGCTATGGGACAGGGGCCTACGAGCAGTACTTC
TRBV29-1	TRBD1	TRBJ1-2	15	CSVDLQTGAAYGYTF	TGCAGCGTTGATCTCCAAACAGGGGCCGCCTATGGCTACACCTTC
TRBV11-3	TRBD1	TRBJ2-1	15	CASSLDHRGRNEQFF	TGTGCCAGCAGCTTAGATCACAGGGGGCGAAATGAGCAGTTCTTC
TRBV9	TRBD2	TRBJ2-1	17	CASSGGLAGGLYNEQFF	TGTGCCAGCAGCGGAGGACTAGCGGGGGGGCTTTACAATGAGCAGTTCTTC
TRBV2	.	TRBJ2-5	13	CASLVRDQETQYF	TGTGCCAGCCTAGTACGAGACCAAGAGACCCAGTACTTC
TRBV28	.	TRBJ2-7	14	CASSLRLKDYEQYF	TGTGCCAGCAGTTTACGACTAAAGGACTACGAGCAGTACTTC
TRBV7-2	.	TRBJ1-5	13	CASARGAVQPQHF	TGTGCCAGCGCGCGGGGCGCCGTTCAGCCCCAGCATTTT
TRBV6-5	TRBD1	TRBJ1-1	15	CASSYWGQMNTEAFF	TGTGCCAGCAGTTACTGGGGACAGATGAACACTGAAGCTTTCTTT
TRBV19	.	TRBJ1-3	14	CASSMGRGGNTIYF	TGTGCCAGTAGTATGGGCAGGGGTGGAAACACCATATATTTT
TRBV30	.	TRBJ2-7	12	CAWSVQVPEQYF	TGTGCCTGGAGTGTTCAGGTCCCCGAGCAGTACTTC
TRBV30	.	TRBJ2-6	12	CAWSYGANVLTF	TGTGCCTGGAGTTATGGGGCCAACGTCCTGACTTTC
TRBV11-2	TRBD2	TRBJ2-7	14	CASSLERGVLEQYF	TGTGCCAGCAGCTTGGAGCGGGGGGTCTTGGAGCAGTACTTC
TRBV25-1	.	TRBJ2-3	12	CASRTSTDTQYF	TGTGCCAGCAGAACTAGCACAGATACGCAGTATTTT
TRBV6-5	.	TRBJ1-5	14	CASSYRGGDQPQHF	TGTGCCAGCAGTTATAGGGGAGGAGATCAGCCCCAGCATTTT
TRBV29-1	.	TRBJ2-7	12	CSVEEGAYEQYF	TGCAGCGTTGAGGAGGGCGCCTACGAGCAGTACTTC
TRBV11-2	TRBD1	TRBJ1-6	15	CASSLGQGGPSPLHF	TGTGCCAGCAGCTTGGGACAGGGAGGACCTTCACCCCTCCACTTT